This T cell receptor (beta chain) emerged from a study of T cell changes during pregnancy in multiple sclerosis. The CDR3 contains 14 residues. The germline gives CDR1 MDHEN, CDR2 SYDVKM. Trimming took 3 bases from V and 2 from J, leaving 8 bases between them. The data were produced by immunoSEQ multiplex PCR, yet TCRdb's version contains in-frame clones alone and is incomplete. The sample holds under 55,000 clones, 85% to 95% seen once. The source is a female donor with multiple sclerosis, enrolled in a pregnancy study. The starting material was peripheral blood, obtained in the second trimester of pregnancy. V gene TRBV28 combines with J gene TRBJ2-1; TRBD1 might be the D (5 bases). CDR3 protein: CASSFPGPYNEQFF. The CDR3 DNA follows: TGTGCCAGCAGTTTCCCAGGGCCCTACAATGAGCAGTTCTTC.